This T cell receptor (beta chain) was documented in a study of T cells in Graves' hyperthyroidism and ophthalmopathy. A word on this clonotype: Its antigen is unidentified.

The CDR3 contains 15 residues. Trimming shortened V by 1 base and J by 4 bases, and 11 bases separated the two germline ends. Germline lookup yields CDR1 SGHVS and CDR2 FNYEAQ. Authors of the study amplified TCR beta CDR3 regions from RNA transcripts. Using the HTBI primer set, a first-round RT-PCR was run on the TCR CDR3. TCRdb re-called the multiplex PCR reads through MiXCR, storing one row per CDR3 protein. The table lists hundreds of thousands of distinct CDR3 sequences, just under 45% of them singletons. Exclusion of a patient resulted from uncontrolled infection, other autoimmune disease, pregnancy or lactation. Findings and limits, study-wide: By a 13 V-J model, ophthalmopathy was set apart from stable hyperthyroidism. Onset of ophthalmopathy came a median approximately 6.8 months after the model predicted it.

The clonotype comes from an adult man with Graves' disease, either hyperthyroidism or ophthalmopathy (not recorded which). The source material was peripheral blood or thyroid tissue (not recorded which). The chain employs TRBV7-6 and TRBJ1-3; the D gene is possibly TRBD1 (5 bases). The CDR3 loop reads CASSLGGAKGNTIYF. CDR3 DNA: TGTGCCAGCAGCTTAGGGGGCGCAAAGGGAAACACCATATATTTT.